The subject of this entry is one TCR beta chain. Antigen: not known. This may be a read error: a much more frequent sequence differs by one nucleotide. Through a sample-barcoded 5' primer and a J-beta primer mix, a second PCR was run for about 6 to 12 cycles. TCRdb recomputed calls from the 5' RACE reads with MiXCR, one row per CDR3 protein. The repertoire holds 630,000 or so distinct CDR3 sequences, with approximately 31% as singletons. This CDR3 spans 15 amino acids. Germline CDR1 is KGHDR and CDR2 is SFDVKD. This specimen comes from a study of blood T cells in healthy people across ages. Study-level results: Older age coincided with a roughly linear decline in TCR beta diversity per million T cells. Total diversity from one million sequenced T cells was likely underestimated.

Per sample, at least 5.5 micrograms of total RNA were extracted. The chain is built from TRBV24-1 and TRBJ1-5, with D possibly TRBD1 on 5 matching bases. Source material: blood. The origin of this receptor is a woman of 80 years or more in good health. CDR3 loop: CATSDGRGPNQLQHF. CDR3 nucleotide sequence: TGTGCCACCAGTGATGGAAGGGGCCCGAATCAGCTCCAGCATTTT.